This TCR beta chain was recovered during a study of T cell changes during pregnancy in multiple sclerosis. The data were produced by immunoSEQ multiplex PCR, yet TCRdb's version contains in-frame clones alone and is incomplete. The table includes tens of thousands of clones, approximately 88% detected once. The V gene end was trimmed by 5 bases and the J gene end by 6 bases; junction bases not matched to a gene: 13. Germline-derived CDR1 and CDR2 are SGHVS and FQNEAQ. The CDR3 sequence is 15 residues long. This material consisted of CD8+ T cells from peripheral blood mononuclear cells, taken before pregnancy. The clonotype originates from a female donor with multiple sclerosis, enrolled in a pregnancy study. The chain carries TRBV7-8 and TRBJ2-7, with TRBD2 matching over 7 bases. The CDR3 reads CASSPKAGVMVEQYF. CDR3 sequence (DNA): TGTGCCAGCAGCCCGAAGGCGGGAGTCATGGTCGAGCAGTACTTC.